The present T cell receptor beta chain was sequenced within a study of shared clonotypes between healthy human individuals. DNA input for the unsorted PBMC replicate PCRs was 250 to 350 ng, 30,000 or so T cell genomes. Clones were sequenced by immunoSEQ multiplex PCR, and TCRdb holds only the in-frame ones, with some missing. Among 450,000 to 500,000 clones listed, about 79% were seen once. Whole-study findings and limits: The donor pool, a small one, limited the genetic and exposure-history diversity represented. Sequencing depth was a factor that was expected to affect clonotype sharing among donors.

Recent vaccinations or acute infections were absent in the healthy HIV-negative adult donors. This clone was seen once. What it binds is not known. Germline values: CDR1 KGHSH, CDR2 LQKENI. V shed 0 bases and J shed 4 bases, with 12 bases lying between them. This CDR3 is 15 amino acids long. The sequence was collected from a woman in her forties in good health. Some clones in this sample may be carry-over from other donors' samples. Sequences were obtained from PBMCs. V and J are TRBV18 and TRBJ1-1; the D is unclear. CDR3 bases: TGTGCCAGCTCACCACCCATGGGTTCGAGCACTGAAGCTTTCTTT. This codes for CASSPPMGSSTEAFF.